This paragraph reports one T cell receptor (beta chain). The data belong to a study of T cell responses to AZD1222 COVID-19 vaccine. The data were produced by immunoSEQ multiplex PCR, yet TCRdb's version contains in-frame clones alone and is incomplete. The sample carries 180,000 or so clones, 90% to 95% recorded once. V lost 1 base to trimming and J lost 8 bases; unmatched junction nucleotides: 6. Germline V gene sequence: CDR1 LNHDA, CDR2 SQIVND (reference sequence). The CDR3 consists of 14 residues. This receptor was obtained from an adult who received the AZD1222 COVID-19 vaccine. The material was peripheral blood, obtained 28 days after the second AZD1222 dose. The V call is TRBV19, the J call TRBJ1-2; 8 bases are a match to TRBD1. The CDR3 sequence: CASSIGTGNRGYTF. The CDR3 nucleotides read TGTGCCAGTAGTATAGGGACAGGGAACAGAGGCTACACCTTC.